This note documents a single TCR beta chain sequence. Its specificity is unknown. The sample comes from a study of cytomegalovirus exposure and HLA in healthy donors. Across the whole study: An earlier analysis found 120 million or so unique TCR beta sequences from about 190 million T cells.

Overall study results and limits: V- and J-gene trimming of TCR beta was linked (in a later analysis) to a missense DCLRE1C variant. There was a cluster of highly shared sequence variants that was likely a sequencing artifact.

The CDR3 is made up of 15 amino acids. Germline loops: CDR1 SGHNT, CDR2 YYREEE (reference sequence). With 4 bases clipped from V and 7 bases from J, the junction kept 8 bases outside the gene matches. PCR was performed using 60 Vbeta and 13 Jbeta primers. Produced via immunoSEQ multiplex PCR; TCRdb's table is partial and in-frame only. The data show tens of thousands of clones, less than 80% seen once. The sample taken for sequencing was PBMCs. The V call is TRBV5-4, the J call TRBJ2-2, with 9 bases identical to TRBD2. The receptor comes from a woman aged 50 to 60 in good health and CMV-seronegative. The CDR3 nucleotides read TGTGCCAGCAGCCGTCCCGCGACTAGCGGCGGGGAGCTGTTTTTT. It specifies CASSRPATSGGELFF.